The present T cell receptor beta chain was sequenced within a study of shared clonotypes between healthy human individuals. Study results and caveats: Some clonotypes were shared by all four sorted-subset donors, while others were not shared. The non-shared ones had lower generation probabilities than the shared ones.

Data came from immunoSEQ multiplex PCR; TCRdb stores just in-frame clones and leaves some out. The sample has roughly 300,000 clones; more than 75% are singletons. This CDR3 has 15 residues. Trimming pared 5 bases from V and 6 bases from J, leaving 17 bases between. Germline V gives CDR1 MDHEN, CDR2 SYDVKM. A remark on this clone: Its antigen is still unknown.

The sequencing sample was made of memory CD8+ T cells sorted from blood. The subset denotes: CD45RO+ cells pooled with CCR7-negative TemRA cells. This chain uses TRBV28 with TRBJ1-5, with D maybe TRBD1 (6 bases). This TCR was sampled from a man between 18 and 29 years old in good health. The CDR3 region has the DNA TGTGCCAGCAGTCCCTGGGGGGCTAAACGTCAGCCCCAGCATTTT. Translating it yields CASSPWGAKRQPQHF.